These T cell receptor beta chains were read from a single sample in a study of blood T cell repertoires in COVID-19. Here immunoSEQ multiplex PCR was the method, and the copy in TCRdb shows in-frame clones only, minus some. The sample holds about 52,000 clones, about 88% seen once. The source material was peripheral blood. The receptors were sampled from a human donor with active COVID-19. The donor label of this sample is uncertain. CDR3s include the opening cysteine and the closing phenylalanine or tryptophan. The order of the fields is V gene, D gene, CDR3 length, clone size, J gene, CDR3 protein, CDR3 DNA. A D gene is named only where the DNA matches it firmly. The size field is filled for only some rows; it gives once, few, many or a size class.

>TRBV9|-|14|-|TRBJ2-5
CASSVVPAGVGQYF
TGTGCCAGCAGCGTAGTCCCCGCAGGGGTGGGCCAGTACTTC
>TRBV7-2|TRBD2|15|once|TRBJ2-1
CASSMTSNLGNEQFF
TGTGCCAGCAGCATGACTAGCAACCTCGGGAATGAGCAGTTCTTC
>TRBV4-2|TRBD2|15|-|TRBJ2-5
CASSRGLADQETQYF
TGTGCCAGCAGCCGGGGACTAGCGGACCAAGAGACCCAGTACTTC
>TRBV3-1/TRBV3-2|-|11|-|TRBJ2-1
CASSTGTVQFF
TGTGCCAGCAGCACCGGGACTGTGCAGTTCTTC
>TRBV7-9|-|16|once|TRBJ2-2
CASSLARAEDTGELFF
TGTGCCAGCAGCTTAGCGCGAGCGGAAGACACCGGGGAGCTGTTTTTT
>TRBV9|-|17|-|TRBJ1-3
CASSAWDTRSSGNTIYF
TGTGCCAGCAGCGCCTGGGACACCCGATCCTCTGGAAACACCATATATTTT
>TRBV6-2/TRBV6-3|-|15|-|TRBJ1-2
CASSYWAGPNYGYTF
TGTGCCAGCAGTTACTGGGCAGGCCCTAACTATGGCTACACCTTC
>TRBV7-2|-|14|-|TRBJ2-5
CASRLTRGRETQYF
TGTGCCAGCCGACTTACGCGGGGAAGAGAGACCCAGTACTTC
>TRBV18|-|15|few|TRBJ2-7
CASSPLLGRRREQYF
TGTGCCAGCTCACCCTTGCTTGGGCGAAGACGCGAGCAGTACTTC
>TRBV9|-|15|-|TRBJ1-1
CASSARQSMNTEAFF
TGTGCCAGCAGCGCACGACAGAGCATGAACACTGAAGCTTTCTTT
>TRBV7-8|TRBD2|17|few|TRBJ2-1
CASSLALSSGGYNEQFF
TGTGCCAGCAGCTTAGCCCTATCTAGCGGGGGATACAATGAGCAGTTCTTC
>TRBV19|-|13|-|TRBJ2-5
CASRRLGEETQYF
TGTGCCAGTAGGCGGCTAGGAGAGGAGACCCAGTACTTC
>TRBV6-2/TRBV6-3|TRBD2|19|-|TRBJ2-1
CASSYSRTSGASSYNEQFF
TGTGCCAGCAGTTACTCGCGGACTAGCGGGGCGAGCTCCTACAATGAGCAGTTCTTC
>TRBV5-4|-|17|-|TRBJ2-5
CASSLSTSFRWEETQYF
TGTGCCAGCAGCTTGAGCACTAGCTTCCGATGGGAAGAGACCCAGTACTTC
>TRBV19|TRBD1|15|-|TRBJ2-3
CASSIQQGWTDTQYF
TGTGCCAGTAGTATACAACAGGGGTGGACAGATACGCAGTATTTT
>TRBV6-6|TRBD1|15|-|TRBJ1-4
CASSYSAGGNEKLFF
TGTGCCAGCAGTTACTCGGCAGGGGGGAATGAAAAACTGTTTTTT
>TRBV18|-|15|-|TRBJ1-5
CASSEMRDGLSPQHF
TGTGCCAGCTCGGAAATGCGGGACGGGTTATCGCCCCAGCATTTT
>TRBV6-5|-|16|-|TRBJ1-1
CASSYSRWGPNTEAFF
TGTGCCAGCAGTTACTCGCGATGGGGCCCCAACACTGAAGCTTTCTTT
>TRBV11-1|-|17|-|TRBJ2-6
CASSLAMGSSGANVLTF
TGTGCCAGCAGCTTAGCGATGGGCAGCTCTGGGGCCAACGTCCTGACTTTC
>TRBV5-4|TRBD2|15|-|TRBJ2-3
CASSLRGGYTDTQYF
TGTGCCAGCAGCCTGCGGGGGGGCTACACAGATACGCAGTATTTT
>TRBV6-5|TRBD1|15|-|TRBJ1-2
CASSWDRAKPYGYTF
TGTGCCAGCAGCTGGGACAGGGCCAAACCCTATGGCTACACCTTC
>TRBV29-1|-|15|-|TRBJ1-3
CSVEEGRSSGNTIYF
TGCAGCGTTGAAGAGGGCCGTTCCTCTGGAAACACCATATATTTT
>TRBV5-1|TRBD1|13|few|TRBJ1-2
CASSLGDRDGYTF
TGCGCCAGCAGCTTGGGGGACAGAGATGGCTACACCTTC
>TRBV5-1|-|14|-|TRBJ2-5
CASSLAGSPETQYF
TGCGCCAGCAGCTTAGCGGGTAGCCCGGAGACCCAGTACTTC
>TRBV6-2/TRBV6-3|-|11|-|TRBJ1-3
CASSTLGTIYF
TGTGCCAGCAGCACACTCGGGACCATATATTTT
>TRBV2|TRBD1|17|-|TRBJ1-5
CASRKQEGTGVNQPQHF
TGTGCCAGCAGGAAACAAGAGGGGACAGGGGTAAACCAGCCCCAGCATTTT
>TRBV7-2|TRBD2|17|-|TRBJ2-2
CASSLGLAGGPAGELFF
TGTGCCAGCAGCTTAGGACTAGCGGGGGGGCCGGCCGGGGAGCTGTTTTTT
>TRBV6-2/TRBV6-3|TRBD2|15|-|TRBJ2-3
CASSYGGGGHGTQYF
TGTGCCAGCAGTTACGGCGGGGGGGGACACGGTACGCAGTATTTT
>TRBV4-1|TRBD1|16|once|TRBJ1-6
CASSQEGGRVNSPLHF
TGCGCCAGCAGCCAAGAAGGGGGCCGGGTGAATTCACCCCTCCACTTT
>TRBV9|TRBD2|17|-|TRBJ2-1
CASSASVTGTTRNEQFF
TGTGCCAGCAGCGCGAGTGTCACCGGGACTACGAGGAATGAGCAGTTCTTC
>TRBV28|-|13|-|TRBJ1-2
CASSPLSNYGYTF
TGTGCCAGCAGTCCACTATCTAACTATGGCTACACCTTC
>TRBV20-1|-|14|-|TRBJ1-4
CSASLLRRDEKLFF
TGCAGTGCTAGTCTATTGAGGAGGGATGAAAAACTGTTTTTT
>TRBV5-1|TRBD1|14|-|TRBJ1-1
CASDGGGGGTEAFF
TGCGCCAGCGACGGAGGGGGCGGAGGAACTGAAGCTTTCTTT
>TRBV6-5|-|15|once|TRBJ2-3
CASKLRIFSTDTQYF
TGTGCCAGCAAACTCAGGATTTTTAGCACAGATACGCAGTATTTT
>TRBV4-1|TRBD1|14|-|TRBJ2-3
CASRDRAVSGTQYF
TGCGCCAGCAGGGACAGGGCGGTCTCAGGTACGCAGTATTTT
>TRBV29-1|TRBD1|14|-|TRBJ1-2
CSVVQGAIGGGYTF
TGCAGCGTTGTACAGGGGGCAATAGGAGGTGGCTACACCTTC
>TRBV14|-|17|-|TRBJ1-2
CASSQVGPKRGNLLYTF
TGTGCCAGCAGCCAAGTTGGTCCGAAGAGGGGGAATTTGCTCTACACCTTC
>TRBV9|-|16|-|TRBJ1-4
CASSVDLLATNEKLFF
TGTGCCAGCAGCGTAGACTTACTTGCAACTAATGAAAAACTGTTTTTT
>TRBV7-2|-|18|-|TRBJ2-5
CASSLGGLWGNHQETQYF
TGTGCCAGCAGCTTAGGGGGGCTCTGGGGAAACCACCAAGAGACCCAGTACTTC
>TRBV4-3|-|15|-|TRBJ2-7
CASSQLWAGAYEQYF
TGCGCCAGCAGCCAATTATGGGCGGGGGCGTACGAGCAGTACTTC
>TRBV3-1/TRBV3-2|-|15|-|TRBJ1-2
CASSQASLGEYGYTF
TGTGCCAGCAGCCAAGCTTCGTTGGGAGAGTATGGCTACACCTTC